The table lists the clone carrying this T cell receptor (beta chain) with many counts. Researchers took RNA transcripts and amplified the TCR beta CDR3 regions from them. The study used the HTBI primer set for a first-round RT-PCR of the TCR CDR3. TCRdb processed the multiplex PCR reads anew with MiXCR; each CDR3 protein has one entry. The sample gives around 430,000 distinct CDR3 sequences, more than 12% of which show up once; over 25% is in the top ten. The sample comes from a study of T cells in Graves' hyperthyroidism and ophthalmopathy. V lost 2 bases and J lost 7, with 8 bases in between. Germline V gene lookup returns CDR1 KGHSH and CDR2 LQKENI. The CDR3 runs 12 residues.

This chain links TRBV18 with TRBJ1-1, with D unresolved. Sequencing input: blood. The clonotype was recovered from a woman between 25 and 40 years old with Graves' hyperthyroidism. The CDR3 spells CASSPAGDEAFF. DNA of the CDR3: TGTGCCAGCTCACCAGCAGGTGATGAAGCTTTCTTT. Supplemented by reference TRBV18 and TRBJ1-1, the full variable domain reads NAGVMQNPRHLVRRRGQEARLRCSPMKGHSHVYWYRQLPEEGLKFMVYLQKENIIDESGMPKERFSAEFPKEGPSILRIQQVVRGDSAAYFCASSPAGDEAFFGQGTRLTVV.